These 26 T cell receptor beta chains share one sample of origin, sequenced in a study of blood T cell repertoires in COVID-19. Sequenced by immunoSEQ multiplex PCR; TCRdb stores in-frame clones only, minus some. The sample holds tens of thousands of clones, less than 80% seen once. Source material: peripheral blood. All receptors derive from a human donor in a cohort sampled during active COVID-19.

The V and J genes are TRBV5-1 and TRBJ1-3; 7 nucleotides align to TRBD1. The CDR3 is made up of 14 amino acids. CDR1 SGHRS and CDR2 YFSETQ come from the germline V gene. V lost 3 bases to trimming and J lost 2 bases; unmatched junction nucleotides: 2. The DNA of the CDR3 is TGCGCCAGCAGCTCCGGACAGGCTGGAAACACCATATATTTT. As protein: CASSSGQAGNTIYF.

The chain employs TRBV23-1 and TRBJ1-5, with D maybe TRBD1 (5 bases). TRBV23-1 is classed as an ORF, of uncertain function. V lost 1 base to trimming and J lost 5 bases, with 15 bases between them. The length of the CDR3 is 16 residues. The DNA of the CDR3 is TGCGCCAGCAGTCAATATTGGGGGGATGAGGATCAGCCCCAGCATTTT. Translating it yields CASSQYWGDEDQPQHF.

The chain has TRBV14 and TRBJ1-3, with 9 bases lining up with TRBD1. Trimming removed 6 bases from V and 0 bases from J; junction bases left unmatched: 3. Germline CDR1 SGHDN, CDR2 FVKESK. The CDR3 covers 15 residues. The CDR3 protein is CASRRTGASGNTIYF. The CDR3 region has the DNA TGTGCCAGCAGAAGGACAGGGGCCTCTGGAAACACCATATATTTT.

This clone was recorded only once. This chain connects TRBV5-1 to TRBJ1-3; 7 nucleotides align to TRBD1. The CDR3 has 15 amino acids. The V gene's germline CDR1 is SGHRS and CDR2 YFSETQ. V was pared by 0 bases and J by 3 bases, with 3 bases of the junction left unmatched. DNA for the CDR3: TGCGCCAGCAGCTTGGGACAGGGTTTTGGAAACACCATATATTTT. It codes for CASSLGQGFGNTIYF.

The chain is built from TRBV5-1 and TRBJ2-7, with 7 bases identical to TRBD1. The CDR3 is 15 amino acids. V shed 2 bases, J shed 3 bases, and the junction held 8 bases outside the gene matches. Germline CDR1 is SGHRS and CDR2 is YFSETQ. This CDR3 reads CASSLGDRNGYEQYF. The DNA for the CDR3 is TGCGCCAGCAGCTTAGGGGACAGAAATGGCTACGAGCAGTACTTC.

The CDR3 DNA follows: TGTGCCACCAGCAGAGATCTCGCGGGGAAAAATGAGCAGTTCTTC. The encoded protein is CATSRDLAGKNEQFF. The chain carries TRBV15 and TRBJ2-1; a possible D gene is TRBD2 (6 bases). Trimming took 0 bases from V and 7 from J, leaving 13 bases between them. The CDR3 spans 15 residues. Germline V gene data show CDR1 as LNHNV and CDR2 as YYDKDF (reference sequence).

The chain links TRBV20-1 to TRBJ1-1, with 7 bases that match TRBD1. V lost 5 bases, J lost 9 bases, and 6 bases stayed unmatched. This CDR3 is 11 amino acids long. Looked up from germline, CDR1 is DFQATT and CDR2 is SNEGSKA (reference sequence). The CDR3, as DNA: TGCAGTGCTTACGACAGGGCCCAAGCTTTCTTT. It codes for CSAYDRAQAFF.

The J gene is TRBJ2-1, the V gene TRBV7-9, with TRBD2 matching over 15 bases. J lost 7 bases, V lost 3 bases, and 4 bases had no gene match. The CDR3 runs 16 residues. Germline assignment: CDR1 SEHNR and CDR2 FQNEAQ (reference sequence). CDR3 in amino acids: CASSFKGLAGGNEQFF. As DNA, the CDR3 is TGTGCCAGCAGCTTCAAGGGACTAGCGGGAGGAAATGAGCAGTTCTTC.

The CDR3 region has the DNA TGTGCCAGTAGTATAGGAGGACAGGGGGACAAGACCCAGTACTTC. Residues: CASSIGGQGDKTQYF. The chain joins TRBV19 to TRBJ2-5, with 10 bases matching TRBD1. CDR3 length equals 15 residues. Germline-derived CDR1 and CDR2 are LNHDA and SQIVND (reference sequence). V shed 1 base, J shed 6 bases, and the junction held 5 bases outside the gene matches.

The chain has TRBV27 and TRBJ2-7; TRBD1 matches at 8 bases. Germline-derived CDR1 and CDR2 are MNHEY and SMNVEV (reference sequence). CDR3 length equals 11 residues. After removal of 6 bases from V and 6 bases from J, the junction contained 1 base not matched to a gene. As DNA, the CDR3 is TGTGCCAGCAGGACAGGGGCCGAGCAGTACTTC. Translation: CASRTGAEQYF.

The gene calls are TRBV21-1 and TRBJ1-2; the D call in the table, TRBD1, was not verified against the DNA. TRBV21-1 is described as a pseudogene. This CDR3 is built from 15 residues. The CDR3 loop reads CASSKDSCGTHGYTF. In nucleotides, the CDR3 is TGTGCCAGCAGCAAAGACAGTTGTGGTACGCATGGCTACACCTTC.

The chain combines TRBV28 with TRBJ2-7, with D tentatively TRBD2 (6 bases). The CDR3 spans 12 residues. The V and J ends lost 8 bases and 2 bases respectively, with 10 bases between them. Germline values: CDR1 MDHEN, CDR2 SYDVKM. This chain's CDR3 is CASVTRAYEQYF. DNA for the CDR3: TGTGCCAGCGTGACTAGGGCCTACGAGCAGTACTTC.

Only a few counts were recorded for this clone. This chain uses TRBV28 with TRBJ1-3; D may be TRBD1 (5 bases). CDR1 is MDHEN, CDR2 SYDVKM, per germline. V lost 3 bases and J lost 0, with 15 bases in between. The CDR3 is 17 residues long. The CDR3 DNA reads TGTGCCAGCAGTTTTCCCATGGGGCAGAGCTCTGGAAACACCATATATTTT. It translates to CASSFPMGQSSGNTIYF.

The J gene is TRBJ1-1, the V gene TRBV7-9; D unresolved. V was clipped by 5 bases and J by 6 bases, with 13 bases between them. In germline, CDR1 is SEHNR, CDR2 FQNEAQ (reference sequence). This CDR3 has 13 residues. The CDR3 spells CASSPGAGSEAFF. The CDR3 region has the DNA TGTGCCAGCAGCCCAGGAGCGGGTTCTGAAGCTTTCTTT.

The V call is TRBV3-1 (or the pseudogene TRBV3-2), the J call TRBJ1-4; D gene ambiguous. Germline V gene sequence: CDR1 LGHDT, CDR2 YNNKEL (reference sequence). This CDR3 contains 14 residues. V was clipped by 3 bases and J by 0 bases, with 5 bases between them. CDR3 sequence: CASSQGATNEKLFF. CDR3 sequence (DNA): TGTGCCAGCAGCCAGGGCGCAACTAATGAAAAACTGTTTTTT.

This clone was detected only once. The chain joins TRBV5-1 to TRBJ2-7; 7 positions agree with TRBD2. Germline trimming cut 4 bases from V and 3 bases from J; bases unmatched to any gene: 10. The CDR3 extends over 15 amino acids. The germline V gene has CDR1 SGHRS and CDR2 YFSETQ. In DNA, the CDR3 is TGCGCCAGCAGCCGAGGGGAGGGTTGGGGCTACGAGCAGTACTTC. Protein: CASSRGEGWGYEQYF.

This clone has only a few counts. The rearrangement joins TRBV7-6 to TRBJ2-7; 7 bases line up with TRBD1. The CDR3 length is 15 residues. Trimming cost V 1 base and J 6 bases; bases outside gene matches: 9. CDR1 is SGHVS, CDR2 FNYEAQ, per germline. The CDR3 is CASSLVGTVAGEQYF. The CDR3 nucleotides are TGTGCCAGCAGCTTAGTTGGGACAGTCGCCGGCGAGCAGTACTTC.

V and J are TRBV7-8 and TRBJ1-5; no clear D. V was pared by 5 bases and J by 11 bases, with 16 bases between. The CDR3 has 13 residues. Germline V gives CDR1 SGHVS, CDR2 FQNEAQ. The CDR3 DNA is TGTGCCAGCAGCCCACCCGGGAGAACCGCCCAGCATTTT. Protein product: CASSPPGRTAQHF.

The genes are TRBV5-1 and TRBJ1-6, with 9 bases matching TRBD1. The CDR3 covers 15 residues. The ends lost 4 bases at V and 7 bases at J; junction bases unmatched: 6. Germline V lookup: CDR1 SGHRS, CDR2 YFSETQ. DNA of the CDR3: TGCGCCAGCAGCGCGGGGGGACAGGGAAATTCACCCCTCCACTTT. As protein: CASSAGGQGNSPLHF. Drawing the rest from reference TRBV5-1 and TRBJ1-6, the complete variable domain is KAGVTQTPRYLIKTRGQQVTLSCSPISGHRSVSWYQQTPGQGLQFLFEYFSETQRNKGNFPGRFSGRQFSNSRSEMNVSTLELGDSALYLCASSAGGQGNSPLHFGNGTRLTVT.

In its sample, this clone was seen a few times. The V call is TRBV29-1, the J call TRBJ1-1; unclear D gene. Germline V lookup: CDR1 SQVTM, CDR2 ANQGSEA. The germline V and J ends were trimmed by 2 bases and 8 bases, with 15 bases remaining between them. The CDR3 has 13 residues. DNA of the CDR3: TGCAGCGTTGAACCTAGCAGCGGTCAGGAAGCTTTCTTT. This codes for CSVEPSSGQEAFF. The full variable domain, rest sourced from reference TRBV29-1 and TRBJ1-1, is SAVISQKPSRDICQRGTSLTIQCQVDSQVTMMFWYRQQPGQSLTLIATANQGSEATYESGFVIDKFPISRPNLTFSTLTVSNMSPEDSSIYLCSVEPSSGQEAFFGQGTRLTVV.

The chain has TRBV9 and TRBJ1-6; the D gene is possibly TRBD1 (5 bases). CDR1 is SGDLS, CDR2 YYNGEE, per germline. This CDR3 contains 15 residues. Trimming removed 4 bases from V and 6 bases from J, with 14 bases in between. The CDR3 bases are TGTGCCAGCAGCCCCCGACAGACTTCTAATTCACCCCTCCACTTT. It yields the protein CASSPRQTSNSPLHF.

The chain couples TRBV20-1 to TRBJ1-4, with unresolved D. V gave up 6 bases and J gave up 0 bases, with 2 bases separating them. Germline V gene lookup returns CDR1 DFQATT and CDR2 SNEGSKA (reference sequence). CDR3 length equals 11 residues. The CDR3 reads CSAATNEKLFF. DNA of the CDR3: TGCAGTGCCGCAACTAATGAAAAACTGTTTTTT.

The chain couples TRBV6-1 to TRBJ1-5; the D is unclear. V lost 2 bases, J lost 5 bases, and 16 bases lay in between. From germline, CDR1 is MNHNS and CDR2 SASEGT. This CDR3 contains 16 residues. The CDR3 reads CASSENSVGGYQPQHF. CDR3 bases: TGTGCCAGCAGTGAAAATTCGGTAGGAGGGTATCAGCCCCAGCATTTT.

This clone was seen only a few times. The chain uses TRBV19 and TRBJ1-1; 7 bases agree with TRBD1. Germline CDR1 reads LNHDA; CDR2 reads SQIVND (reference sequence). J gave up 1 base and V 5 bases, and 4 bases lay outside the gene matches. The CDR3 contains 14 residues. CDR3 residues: CASSWAGGNTEAFF. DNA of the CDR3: TGTGCCAGTAGTTGGGCAGGGGGGAACACTGAAGCTTTCTTT.

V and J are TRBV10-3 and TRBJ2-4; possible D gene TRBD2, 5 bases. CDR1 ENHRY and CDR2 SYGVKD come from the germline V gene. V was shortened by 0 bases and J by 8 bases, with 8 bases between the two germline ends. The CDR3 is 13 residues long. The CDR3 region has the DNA TGTGCCATCAGTGAGTCACTAGGTGACATTCAGTACTTC. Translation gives CAISESLGDIQYF.

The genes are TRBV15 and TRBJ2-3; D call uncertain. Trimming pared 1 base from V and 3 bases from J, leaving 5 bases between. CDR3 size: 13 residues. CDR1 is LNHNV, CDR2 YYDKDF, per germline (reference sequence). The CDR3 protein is CATSRVFTDTQYF. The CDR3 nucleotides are TGTGCCACCAGCAGAGTATTTACAGATACGCAGTATTTT.